Shown below are 27 T cell receptor beta chains from a single sample sequenced in a study of T cell changes during pregnancy in multiple sclerosis. This table comes from immunoSEQ multiplex PCR, and its TCRdb copy is limited to in-frame clones, with some not included. The sample carries about 87,000 clones, 80% to 95% recorded once. The sequencing used peripheral blood, collected in the third trimester of pregnancy. All receptors come from a female donor in good health, enrolled as a control in a pregnancy study.

The rearrangement links TRBV5-1 to TRBJ1-2; 8 nucleotides agree with TRBD1. V lost 4 bases, J lost 13 bases, and 18 bases stayed unmatched. The CDR3 consists of 15 residues. CDR1 is SGHRS, CDR2 YFSETQ, per germline. DNA of the CDR3: TGCGCCAGCAGCCCCAAGGGGGGACAGGCCCTTGGTGGCACCTTC. Protein: CASSPKGGQALGGTF.

The V gene is TRBV5-6, the J gene TRBJ2-1; TRBD2 matches at 11 bases. Per germline, CDR1 SGHDT and CDR2 YYEEEE. CDR3 length: 18 amino acids. The junction had 14 bases not matched to a gene; V was cut back by 4 bases and J by 5 bases. The CDR3 is CASSQMIYGLAGNNEQFF. In DNA form, the CDR3 reads TGTGCCAGCAGCCAGATGATATACGGACTAGCGGGCAACAATGAGCAGTTCTTC.

V and J are TRBV6-6 and TRBJ1-5; 7 positions match TRBD1. V shed 3 bases, J shed 4 bases, and the junction held 9 bases outside the gene matches. The CDR3 is made up of 16 amino acids. CDR1 is MNHNY and CDR2 is SVGAGI in the germline V gene (reference sequence). The CDR3 region is CASSYSQGILNQPQHF. The CDR3, as DNA: TGTGCCAGCAGTTATTCACAGGGGATCCTTAATCAGCCCCAGCATTTT.

The chain employs TRBV9 and TRBJ2-5; D possibly corresponds to TRBD2 (5 bases). The germline V gene has CDR1 SGDLS and CDR2 YYNGEE. V was clipped by 4 bases and J by 4 bases, with 14 bases between them. This CDR3 is built from 14 residues. The CDR3 protein is CASSPIAPGETQYF. The DNA for the CDR3 is TGTGCCAGCAGCCCGATAGCGCCGGGAGAGACCCAGTACTTC. Variable domain in full (rest from reference TRBV9 and TRBJ2-5): DSGVTQTPKHLITATGQRVTLRCSPRSGDLSVYWYQQSLDQGLQFLIQYYNGEERAKGNILERFSAQQFPDLHSELNLSSLELGDSALYFCASSPIAPGETQYFGPGTRLLVL.

V is TRBV7-2 and J is TRBJ1-1; D gene uncertain. From germline, CDR1 is SGHTA and CDR2 FQGNSA. Between the trimmed V and J ends, which lost 1 base and 8 bases, there was a span of 14 bases. The length of the CDR3 is 14 residues. The CDR3 is CASSLVVVGVEAFF. CDR3 nucleotide sequence: TGTGCCAGCAGCTTAGTAGTGGTCGGGGTCGAAGCTTTCTTT.

The rearrangement uses TRBV7-6 and TRBJ2-7; 7 nucleotides align to TRBD1. Germline V gene sequence: CDR1 SGHVS, CDR2 FNYEAQ. V shed 1 base, J shed 3 bases, and the junction held 6 bases outside the gene matches. CDR3 length equals 15 residues. This CDR3 reads CASSLGRGPHYEQYF. In DNA form, the CDR3 reads TGTGCCAGCAGCTTAGGTAGGGGGCCTCACTACGAGCAGTACTTC.

V is TRBV5-6 and J is TRBJ2-1; 10 bases are shared with TRBD2. Germline CDR1 SGHDT, CDR2 YYEEEE. The ends lost 0 bases at V and 7 bases at J; junction bases unmatched: 7. The length of the CDR3 is 16 residues. The CDR3 bases are TGTGCCAGCAGCTTGGGACCGGGACTAGCGTTGAATGAGCAGTTCTTC. Residues: CASSLGPGLALNEQFF.

This chain links TRBV7-9 with TRBJ2-4; perhaps TRBD1 as D (6 bases). The germline CDR1 and CDR2 sequences are SEHNR and FQNEAQ (reference sequence). With 2 bases removed from V and 5 bases from J, the gap between germline ends came to 16 bases. The CDR3 extends over 16 amino acids. CDR3 loop: CASSLYRWDKQNIQYF. In DNA, the CDR3 is TGTGCCAGCAGCTTATATCGTTGGGACAAACAAAACATTCAGTACTTC.

V is TRBV5-1 and J is TRBJ2-5; maybe TRBD2 (5 bases). Germline CDR1 and CDR2: SGHRS and YFSETQ. V lost 3 bases, J lost 2 bases, and 14 bases lay in between. The length of the CDR3 is 15 residues. DNA for the CDR3: TGCGCCAGCAGCTGGTCAGGAGGTCGACAAGAGACCCAGTACTTC. It codes for CASSWSGGRQETQYF.

The chain couples TRBV7-2 to TRBJ1-3, with D possibly TRBD1 on 5 matching bases. Per the germline V gene, CDR1 is SGHTA and CDR2 is FQGNSA. Trimming shortened V by 5 bases and J by 4 bases, and 15 bases separated the two germline ends. The CDR3 length is 15 residues. CDR3 bases: TGTGCCAGCAGCCAAGGGGCAGAACGGGGAAACACCATATATTTT. Protein sequence: CASSQGAERGNTIYF. The full variable domain, completed using reference TRBV7-2 and TRBJ1-3, is GAGVSQSPSNKVTEKGKDVELRCDPISGHTALYWYRQSLGQGLEFLIYFQGNSAPDKSGLPSDRFSAERTGGSVSTLTIQRTQQEDSAVYLCASSQGAERGNTIYFGEGSWLTVV.

The chain has TRBV6-1 and TRBJ2-3, with 7 nucleotides matching TRBD1. The CDR3 covers 14 residues. The V segment lost 3 bases and the J segment 4 bases; nucleotides outside the gene matches: 4. In germline, CDR1 is MNHNS, CDR2 SASEGT. Here the CDR3 reads CASSDRGRPDTQYF. The CDR3 DNA follows: TGTGCCAGCAGTGATAGGGGGCGCCCAGATACGCAGTATTTT.

The rearrangement links TRBV18 to TRBJ2-2; TRBD1 might be the D (6 bases). The CDR3 totals 16 residues. The germline V gene has CDR1 KGHSH and CDR2 LQKENI. Trimming cost V 1 base and J 6 bases, with 15 bases left between them. Here the CDR3 reads CASSPQTAAGAGELFF. The CDR3 nucleotides are TGTGCCAGCTCACCACAAACAGCGGCAGGGGCCGGGGAGCTGTTTTTT.

This clone was seen just once. The V gene is TRBV5-8, the J gene TRBJ1-3; no definite D call. CDR1 and CDR2 (germline): SGHTS, YDEGEE. CDR3 length: 12 amino acids. Trimming took off 1 base at V and 4 bases at J, with 3 bases between the two ends. The CDR3 nucleotides read TGTGCCAGCAGCTTGAGCGGAAACACCATATATTTT. Translated: CASSLSGNTIYF.

This clone turned up a few times. This sequence joins TRBV18 and TRBJ2-4, with a possible D match to TRBD1 (6 bases). V was cut by 5 bases and J by 7 bases, with 9 bases left in between. The germline V gene has CDR1 KGHSH and CDR2 LQKENI. The CDR3 spans 12 residues. CDR3 loop: CASSSRGNIQYF. In nucleotides, the CDR3 is TGTGCCAGCTCATCGAGGGGGAACATTCAGTACTTC.

In this sample, this clone turned up once. The chain combines TRBV11-3 with TRBJ2-1; D call uncertain. V lost 9 bases to trimming and J lost 0 bases, with 6 bases between them. The CDR3 runs to 12 residues. Germline V gives CDR1 SGHNT, CDR2 YENEEA. This CDR3 is CARSGSYNEQFF. The CDR3 bases are TGTGCCAGGTCAGGCTCCTACAATGAGCAGTTCTTC.

The rearrangement uses TRBV4-1 and TRBJ2-2, with TRBD1 matching 9 bases. Germline loops: CDR1 MGHRA, CDR2 YSYEKL. Trimming took 0 bases from V and 7 from J; bases not matched to a gene: 6. There are 16 residues in the CDR3. CDR3 in DNA: TGCGCCAGCAGCCAAGAACAGGGGGCAGCGGGCGGGGAGCTGTTTTTT. Protein: CASSQEQGAAGGELFF.

CDR3 residues: CASSFSGGALDGYTF. The CDR3 nucleotides read TGCGCCAGCAGTTTTAGCGGGGGGGCCCTTGATGGCTACACCTTC. The V gene is TRBV5-1, the J gene TRBJ1-2, with D tentatively TRBD1 (6 bases). The CDR3 contains 15 residues. V lost 5 bases and J lost 6, with 20 bases in between. CDR1 and CDR2 (germline): SGHRS, YFSETQ.

The chain joins TRBV4-1 to TRBJ1-4; a weak D match, TRBD1 (5 bases). Per germline, CDR1 MGHRA and CDR2 YSYEKL. The CDR3 is 17 amino acids. V was cut by 5 bases and J by 0 bases, with 16 bases left in between. CDR3 in amino acids: CASSEGRGPATNEKLFF. In DNA form, the CDR3 reads TGCGCCAGCAGCGAAGGAAGGGGCCCTGCAACTAATGAAAAACTGTTTTTT.

A single count supports this clone. The chain recombines TRBV2 with TRBJ2-7; 9 bases line up with TRBD2. V gave up 7 bases and J gave up 5 bases; unmatched junction bases: 15. The length of the CDR3 is 16 residues. Germline assignment: CDR1 SNHLY and CDR2 FYNNEI. CDR3 DNA: TGTGCCAGCACTGTAATAGGTGCGGGAGGGTCCCACGAGCAGTACTTC. Amino acid sequence: CASTVIGAGGSHEQYF.

The count of this clone is one. This chain connects TRBV5-6 to TRBJ2-3; 9 nucleotides line up with TRBD2. The germline V gene has CDR1 SGHDT and CDR2 YYEEEE. This CDR3 has 16 amino acids. The ends lost 0 bases at V and 5 bases at J; junction bases unmatched: 7. The CDR3 DNA is TGTGCCAGCAGCTTGGTCCGAGCGGGAGGTGGAGATACGCAGTATTTT. Translated: CASSLVRAGGGDTQYF. Variable domain in full (rest from reference TRBV5-6 and TRBJ2-3): DAGVTQSPTHLIKTRGQQVTLRCSPKSGHDTVSWYQQALGQGPQFIFQYYEEEERQRGNFPDRFSGHQFPNYSSELNVNALLLGDSALYLCASSLVRAGGGDTQYFGPGTRLTVL.

The chain employs TRBV6-7 and TRBJ2-7; tentatively, D is TRBD1 (6 bases). TRBV6-7 is treated as an ORF (open reading frame) with a function not yet certain. The CDR3 spans 13 residues. Deletions cut 2 bases from V and 4 bases from J, with 9 bases between. This CDR3 is CASSYRQVYEQYF. The CDR3 DNA is TGTGCCAGCAGTTACCGACAGGTGTACGAGCAGTACTTC.

The CDR3 DNA sequence: TGTGCCAGCAGTTATGGGGACAGGTTGAACACTGAAGCTTTCTTT. Protein sequence: CASSYGDRLNTEAFF. This chain connects TRBV28 to TRBJ1-1; 8 nucleotides agree with TRBD1. With V trimmed by 4 bases and J by 0 bases, 4 bases remained unmatched. This CDR3 comprises 15 residues. CDR1 and CDR2 (germline): MDHEN, SYDVKM.

V is TRBV6-1 and J is TRBJ2-1; unclear D gene. Trimming pared 2 bases from V and 4 bases from J, leaving 9 bases between. The CDR3 runs 14 residues. Germline CDR1 reads MNHNS; CDR2 reads SASEGT. The DNA for the CDR3 is TGTGCCAGCAGTGAACTAGTAGTTTACAATGAGCAGTTCTTC. Translated: CASSELVVYNEQFF.

V usage is TRBV5-1 and J usage is TRBJ2-2, with TRBD1 matching 12 bases. This CDR3 contains 15 residues. Germline V gives CDR1 SGHRS, CDR2 YFSETQ. Losses at the gene ends were 4 bases for V and 6 bases for J; bases not matched to a gene: 4. CDR3: CASSAGTGGSGELFF. Here the CDR3 DNA reads TGCGCCAGCAGCGCCGGGACAGGGGGCTCCGGGGAGCTGTTTTTT.

The chain is built from TRBV2 and TRBJ1-2; D is ambiguous. With 0 bases removed from V and 4 bases from J, the gap between germline ends came to 9 bases. Germline V gene data show CDR1 as SNHLY and CDR2 as FYNNEI. The CDR3 runs to 14 residues. CDR3 region: CASSEASSSYGYTF. As DNA, the CDR3 is TGTGCCAGCAGTGAAGCCAGTTCTAGCTATGGCTACACCTTC.

V usage is TRBV7-2 and J usage is TRBJ2-7; TRBD2 agrees at 14 bases. Germline lookup yields CDR1 SGHTA and CDR2 FQGNSA. The CDR3 runs to 17 residues. With V trimmed by 5 bases and J by 6 bases, 12 bases remained unmatched. The CDR3 DNA reads TGTGCCAGCAGCCCGGAGGGACTAGCGGGAGTTCCCTTCGAGCAGTACTTC. Its translation is CASSPEGLAGVPFEQYF.

The chain is built from TRBV6-4 and TRBJ2-1, with 8 bases that match TRBD2. Losses at the gene ends were 6 bases for V and 9 bases for J; bases not matched to a gene: 13. The CDR3 runs 15 residues. The germline CDR1 and CDR2 sequences are MRHNA and SNTAGT. The CDR3 region is CASSPGLGPASEQFF. CDR3 sequence (DNA): TGTGCCAGCAGCCCGGGACTAGGGCCGGCCAGTGAGCAGTTCTTC.